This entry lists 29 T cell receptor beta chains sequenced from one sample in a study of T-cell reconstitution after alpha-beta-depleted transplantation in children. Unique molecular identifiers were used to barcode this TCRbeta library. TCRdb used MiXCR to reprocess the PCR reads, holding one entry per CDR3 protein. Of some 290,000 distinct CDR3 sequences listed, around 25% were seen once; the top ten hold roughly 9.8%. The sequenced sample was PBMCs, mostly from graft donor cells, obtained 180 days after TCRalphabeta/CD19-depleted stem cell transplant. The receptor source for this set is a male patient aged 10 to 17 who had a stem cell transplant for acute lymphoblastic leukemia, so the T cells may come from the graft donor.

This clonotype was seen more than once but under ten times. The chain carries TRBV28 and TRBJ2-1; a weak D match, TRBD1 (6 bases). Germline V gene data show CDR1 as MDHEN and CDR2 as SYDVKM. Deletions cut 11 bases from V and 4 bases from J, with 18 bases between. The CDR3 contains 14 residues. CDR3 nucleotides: TGTGCCCTATCTACGGGACAACCGTACAATGAGCAGTTCTTC. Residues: CALSTGQPYNEQFF.

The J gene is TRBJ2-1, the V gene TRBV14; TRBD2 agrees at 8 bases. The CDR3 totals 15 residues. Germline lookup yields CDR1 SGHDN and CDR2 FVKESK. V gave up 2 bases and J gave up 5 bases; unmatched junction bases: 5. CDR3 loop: CASSQRLALDNEQFF. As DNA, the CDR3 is TGTGCCAGCAGCCAAAGACTAGCGCTAGACAATGAGCAGTTCTTC.

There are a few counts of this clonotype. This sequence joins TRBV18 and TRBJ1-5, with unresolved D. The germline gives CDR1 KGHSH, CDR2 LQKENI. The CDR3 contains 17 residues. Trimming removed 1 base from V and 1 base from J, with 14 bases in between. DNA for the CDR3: TGTGCCAGCTCACCACGAGGTCACAGTAGAAGCAATCAGCCCCAGCATTTT. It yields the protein CASSPRGHSRSNQPQHF.

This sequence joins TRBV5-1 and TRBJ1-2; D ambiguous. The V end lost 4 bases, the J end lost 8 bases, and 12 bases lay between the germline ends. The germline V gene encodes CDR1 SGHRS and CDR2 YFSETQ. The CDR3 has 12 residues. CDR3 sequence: CASSPYTDGYTF. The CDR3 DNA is TGCGCCAGCAGCCCATATACGGACGGCTACACCTTC.

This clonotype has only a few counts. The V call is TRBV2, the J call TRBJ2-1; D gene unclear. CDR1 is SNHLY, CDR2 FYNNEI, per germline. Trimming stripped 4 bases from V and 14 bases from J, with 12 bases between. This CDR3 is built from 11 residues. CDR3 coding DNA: TGTGCCAGCAGTGTTCGACAACATGAGTTCTTC. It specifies CASSVRQHEFF.

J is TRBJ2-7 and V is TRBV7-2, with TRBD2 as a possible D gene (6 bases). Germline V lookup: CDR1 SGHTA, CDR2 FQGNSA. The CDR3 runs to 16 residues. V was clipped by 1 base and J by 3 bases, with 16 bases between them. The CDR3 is CASSLVGGLANYEQYF. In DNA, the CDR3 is TGTGCCAGCAGCTTAGTGGGCGGGCTAGCGAACTACGAGCAGTACTTC.

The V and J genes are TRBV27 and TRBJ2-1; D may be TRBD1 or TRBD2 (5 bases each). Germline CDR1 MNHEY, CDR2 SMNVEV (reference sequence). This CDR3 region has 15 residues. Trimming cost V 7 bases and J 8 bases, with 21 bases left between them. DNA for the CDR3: TGTGCCAGCATCCTAGGGCTGGGTCGGGGCGATGAGCAGTTCTTC. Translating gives CASILGLGRGDEQFF.

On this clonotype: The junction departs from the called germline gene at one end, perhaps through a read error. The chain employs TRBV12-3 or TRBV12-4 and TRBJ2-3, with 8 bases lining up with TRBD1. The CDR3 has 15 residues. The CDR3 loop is CASSLRTGSTDSQYF. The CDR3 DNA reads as TGTGCCAGCAGTTTGCGGACAGGGAGCACAGATTCGCAGTATTTT.

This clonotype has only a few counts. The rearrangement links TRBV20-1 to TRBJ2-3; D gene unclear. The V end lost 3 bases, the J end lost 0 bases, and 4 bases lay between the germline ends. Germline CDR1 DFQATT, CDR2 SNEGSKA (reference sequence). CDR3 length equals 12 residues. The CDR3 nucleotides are TGCAGTGCTAGCCTTAGCACAGATACGCAGTATTTT. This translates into CSASLSTDTQYF.

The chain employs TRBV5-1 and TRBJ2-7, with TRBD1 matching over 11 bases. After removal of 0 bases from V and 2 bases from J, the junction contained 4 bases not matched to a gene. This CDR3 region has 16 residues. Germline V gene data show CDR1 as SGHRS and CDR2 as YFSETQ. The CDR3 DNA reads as TGCGCCAGCAGCTTGGGGCCGGGACAGGGGGCCTACGAGCAGTACTTC. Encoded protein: CASSLGPGQGAYEQYF.

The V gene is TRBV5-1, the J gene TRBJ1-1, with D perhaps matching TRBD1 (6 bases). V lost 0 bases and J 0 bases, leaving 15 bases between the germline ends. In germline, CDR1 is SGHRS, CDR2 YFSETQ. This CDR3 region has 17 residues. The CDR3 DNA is TGCGCCAGCAGCTTGGTCAGGGACACTAGGATGAACACTGAAGCTTTCTTT. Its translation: CASSLVRDTRMNTEAFF.

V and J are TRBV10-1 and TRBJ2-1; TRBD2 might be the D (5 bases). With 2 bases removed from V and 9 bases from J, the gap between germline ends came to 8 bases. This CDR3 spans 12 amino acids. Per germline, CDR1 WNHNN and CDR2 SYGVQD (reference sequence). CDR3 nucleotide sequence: TGCGCCAGCAGTGAGGGGAGCGGTGAGCAGTTCTTC. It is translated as CASSEGSGEQFF.

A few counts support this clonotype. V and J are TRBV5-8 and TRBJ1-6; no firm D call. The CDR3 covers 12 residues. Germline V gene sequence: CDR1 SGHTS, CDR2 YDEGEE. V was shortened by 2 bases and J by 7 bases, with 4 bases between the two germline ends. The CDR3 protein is CASSFLNSPLHF. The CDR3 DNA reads TGTGCCAGCAGCTTCTTAAATTCACCCCTCCACTTT. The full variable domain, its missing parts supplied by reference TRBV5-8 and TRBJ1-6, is EAGVTQSPTHLIKTRGQQATLRCSPISGHTSVYWYQQALGLGLQFLLWYDEGEERNRGNFPPRFSGRQFPNYSSELNVNALELEDSALYLCASSFLNSPLHFGNGTRLTVT.

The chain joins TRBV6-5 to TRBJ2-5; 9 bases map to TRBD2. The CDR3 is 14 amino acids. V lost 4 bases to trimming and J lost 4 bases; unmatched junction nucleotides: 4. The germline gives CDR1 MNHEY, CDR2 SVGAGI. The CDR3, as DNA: TGTGCCAGCAGTTCACCAGCGGGAGGAGAGACCCAGTACTTC. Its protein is CASSSPAGGETQYF.

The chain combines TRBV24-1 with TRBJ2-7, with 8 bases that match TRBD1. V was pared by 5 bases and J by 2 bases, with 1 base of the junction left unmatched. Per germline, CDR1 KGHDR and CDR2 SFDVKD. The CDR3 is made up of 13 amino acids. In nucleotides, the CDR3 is TGTGCCACCAGTGGACAGGGGCCCTACGAGCAGTACTTC. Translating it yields CATSGQGPYEQYF.

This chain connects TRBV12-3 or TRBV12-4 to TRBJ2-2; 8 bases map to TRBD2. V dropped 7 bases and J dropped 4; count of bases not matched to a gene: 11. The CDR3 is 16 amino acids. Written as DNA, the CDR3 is TGTGCCAGCATCAACCCGGGGGGGCCGAGCACCGGGGAGCTGTTTTTT. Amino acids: CASINPGGPSTGELFF.

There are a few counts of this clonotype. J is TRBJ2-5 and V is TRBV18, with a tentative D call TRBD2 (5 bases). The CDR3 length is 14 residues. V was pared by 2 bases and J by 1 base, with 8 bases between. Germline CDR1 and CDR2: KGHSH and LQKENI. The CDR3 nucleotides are TGTGCCAGCTCACCAAAAGGGAGCCAAGAGACCCAGTACTTC. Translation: CASSPKGSQETQYF. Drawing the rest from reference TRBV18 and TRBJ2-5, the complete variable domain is NAGVMQNPRHLVRRRGQEARLRCSPMKGHSHVYWYRQLPEEGLKFMVYLQKENIIDESGMPKERFSAEFPKEGPSILRIQQVVRGDSAAYFCASSPKGSQETQYFGPGTRLLVL.

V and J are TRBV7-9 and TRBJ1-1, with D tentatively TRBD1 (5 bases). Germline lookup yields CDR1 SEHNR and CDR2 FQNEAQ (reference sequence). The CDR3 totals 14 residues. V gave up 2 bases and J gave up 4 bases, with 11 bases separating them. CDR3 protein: CASSLIPGATEAFF. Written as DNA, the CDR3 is TGTGCCAGCAGCTTAATCCCCGGGGCCACTGAAGCTTTCTTT.

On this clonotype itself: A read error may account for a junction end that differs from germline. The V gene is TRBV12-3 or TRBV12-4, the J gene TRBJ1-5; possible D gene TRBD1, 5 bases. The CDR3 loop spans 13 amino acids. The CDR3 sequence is CASSLLGDQPLHF. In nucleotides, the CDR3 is TGTGCCAGCAGTTTATTAGGGGATCAGCCCCTGCATTTT.

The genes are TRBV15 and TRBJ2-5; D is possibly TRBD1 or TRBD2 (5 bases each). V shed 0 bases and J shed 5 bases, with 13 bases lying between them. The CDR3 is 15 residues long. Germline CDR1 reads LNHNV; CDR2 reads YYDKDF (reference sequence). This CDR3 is CATSRDWGRGETQYF. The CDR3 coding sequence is TGTGCCACCAGCAGAGATTGGGGACGGGGCGAGACCCAGTACTTC.

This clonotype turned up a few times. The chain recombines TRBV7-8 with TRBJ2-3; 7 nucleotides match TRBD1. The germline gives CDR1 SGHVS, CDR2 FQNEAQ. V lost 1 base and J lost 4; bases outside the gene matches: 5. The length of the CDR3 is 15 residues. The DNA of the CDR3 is TGTGCCAGCAGCTTAGGAGACAGGGCCTCAGATACGCAGTATTTT. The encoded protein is CASSLGDRASDTQYF.

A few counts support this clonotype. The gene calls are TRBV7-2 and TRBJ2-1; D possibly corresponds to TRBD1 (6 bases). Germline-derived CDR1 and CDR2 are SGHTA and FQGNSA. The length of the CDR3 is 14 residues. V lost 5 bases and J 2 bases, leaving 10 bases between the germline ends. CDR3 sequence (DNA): TGTGCCAGCAGCAAGCGACAGGCCTACAATGAGCAGTTCTTC. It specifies CASSKRQAYNEQFF.

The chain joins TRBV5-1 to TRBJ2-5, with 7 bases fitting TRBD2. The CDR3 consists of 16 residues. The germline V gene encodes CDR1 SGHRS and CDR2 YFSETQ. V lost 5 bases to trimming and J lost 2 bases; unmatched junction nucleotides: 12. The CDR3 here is CASSLTSPGSQETQYF. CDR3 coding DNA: TGCGCCAGCAGTTTGACTAGCCCAGGATCGCAAGAGACCCAGTACTTC. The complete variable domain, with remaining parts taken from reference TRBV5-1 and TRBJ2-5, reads KAGVTQTPRYLIKTRGQQVTLSCSPISGHRSVSWYQQTPGQGLQFLFEYFSETQRNKGNFPGRFSGRQFSNSRSEMNVSTLELGDSALYLCASSLTSPGSQETQYFGPGTRLLVL.

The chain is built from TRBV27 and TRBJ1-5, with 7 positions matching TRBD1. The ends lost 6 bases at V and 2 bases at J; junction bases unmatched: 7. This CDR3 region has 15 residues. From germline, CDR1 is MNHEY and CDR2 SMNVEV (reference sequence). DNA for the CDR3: TGTGCCAGCAGGCCGACAGGGTTTGGCAATCAGCCCCAGCATTTT. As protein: CASRPTGFGNQPQHF.

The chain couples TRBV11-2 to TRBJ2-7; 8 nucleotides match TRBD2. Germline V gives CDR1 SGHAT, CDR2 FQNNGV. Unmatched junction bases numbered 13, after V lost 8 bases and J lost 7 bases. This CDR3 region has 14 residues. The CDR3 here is CASVPSGSRGEQYF. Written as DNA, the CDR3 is TGTGCCAGCGTGCCCAGCGGGAGTCGTGGGGAGCAGTACTTC.

Written as DNA, the CDR3 is TGTGCCAGCAGCTCAGGACTAGCGGGATTCGCGAACACCGGGGAGCTGTTTTTT. Translated, it gives CASSSGLAGFANTGELFF. This chain joins TRBV7-3 and TRBJ2-2; the match to TRBD2 covers 12 bases. Germline lookup yields CDR1 SGHTA and CDR2 FQGTGA. V shed 4 bases, J shed 0 bases, and the junction held 6 bases outside the gene matches. This CDR3 is 18 amino acids long.

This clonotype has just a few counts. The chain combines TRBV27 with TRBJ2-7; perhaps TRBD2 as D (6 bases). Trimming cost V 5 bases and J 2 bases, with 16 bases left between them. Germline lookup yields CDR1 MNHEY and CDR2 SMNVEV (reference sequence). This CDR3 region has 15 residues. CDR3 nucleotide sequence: TGTGCCAGCAGTCTGCTCGGCGGGGCTACCTACGAGCAGTACTTC. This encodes CASSLLGGATYEQYF.

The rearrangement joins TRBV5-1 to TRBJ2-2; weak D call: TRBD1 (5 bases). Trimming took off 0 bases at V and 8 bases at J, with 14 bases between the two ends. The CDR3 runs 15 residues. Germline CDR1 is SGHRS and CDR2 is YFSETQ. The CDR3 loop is CASSLGGHLMGELFF. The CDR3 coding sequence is TGCGCCAGCAGCTTGGGAGGACACCTTATGGGGGAGCTGTTTTTT.

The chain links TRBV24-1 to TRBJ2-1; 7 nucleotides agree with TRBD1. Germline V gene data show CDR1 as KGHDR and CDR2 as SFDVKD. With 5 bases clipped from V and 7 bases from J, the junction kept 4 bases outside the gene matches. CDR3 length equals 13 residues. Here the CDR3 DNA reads TGTGCCACCAGTGGGCAGGGGGTAAATGAGCAGTTCTTC. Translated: CATSGQGVNEQFF.